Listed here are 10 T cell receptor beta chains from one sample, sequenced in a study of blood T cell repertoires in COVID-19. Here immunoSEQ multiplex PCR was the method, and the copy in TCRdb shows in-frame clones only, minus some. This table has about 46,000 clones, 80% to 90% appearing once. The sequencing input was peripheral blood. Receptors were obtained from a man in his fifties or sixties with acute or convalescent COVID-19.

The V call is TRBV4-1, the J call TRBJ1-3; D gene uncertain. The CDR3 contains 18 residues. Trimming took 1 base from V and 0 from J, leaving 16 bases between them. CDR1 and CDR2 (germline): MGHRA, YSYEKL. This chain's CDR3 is CASSQAPYRMSSGNTIYF. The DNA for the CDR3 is TGCGCCAGCAGCCAAGCCCCGTACAGAATGAGCTCTGGAAACACCATATATTTT.

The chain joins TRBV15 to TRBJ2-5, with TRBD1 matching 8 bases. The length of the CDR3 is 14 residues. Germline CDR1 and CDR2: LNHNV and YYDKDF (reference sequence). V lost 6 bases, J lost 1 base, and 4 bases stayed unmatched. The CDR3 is CATSPTGAQETQYF. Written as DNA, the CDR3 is TGTGCCACCAGTCCGACAGGGGCCCAAGAGACCCAGTACTTC.

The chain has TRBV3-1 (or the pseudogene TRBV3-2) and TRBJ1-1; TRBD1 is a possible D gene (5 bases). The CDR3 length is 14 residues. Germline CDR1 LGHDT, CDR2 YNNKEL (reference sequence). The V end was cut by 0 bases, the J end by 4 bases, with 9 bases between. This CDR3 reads CASSQDAGITEAFF. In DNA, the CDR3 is TGTGCCAGCAGCCAAGATGCAGGGATCACTGAAGCTTTCTTT.

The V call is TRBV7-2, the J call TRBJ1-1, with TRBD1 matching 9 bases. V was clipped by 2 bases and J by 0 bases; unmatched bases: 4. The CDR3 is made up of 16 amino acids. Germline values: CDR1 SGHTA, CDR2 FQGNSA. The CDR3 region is CASSLTGGHMNTEAFF. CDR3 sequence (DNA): TGTGCCAGCAGCTTAACAGGGGGCCACATGAACACTGAAGCTTTCTTT.

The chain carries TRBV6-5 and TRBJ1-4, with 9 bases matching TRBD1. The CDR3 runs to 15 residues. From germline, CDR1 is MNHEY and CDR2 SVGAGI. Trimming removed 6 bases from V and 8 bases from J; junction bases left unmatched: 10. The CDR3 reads CASSRAGTGREKLFF. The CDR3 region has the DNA TGTGCCAGCAGCCGCGCCGGGACAGGGAGGGAAAAACTGTTTTTT.

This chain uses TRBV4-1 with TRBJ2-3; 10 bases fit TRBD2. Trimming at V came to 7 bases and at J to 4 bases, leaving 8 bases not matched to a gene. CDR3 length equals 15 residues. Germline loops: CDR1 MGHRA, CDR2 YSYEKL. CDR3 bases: TGCGCCAGCACCTCACAAGCGGGGGGGTCAGATACGCAGTATTTT. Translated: CASTSQAGGSDTQYF.

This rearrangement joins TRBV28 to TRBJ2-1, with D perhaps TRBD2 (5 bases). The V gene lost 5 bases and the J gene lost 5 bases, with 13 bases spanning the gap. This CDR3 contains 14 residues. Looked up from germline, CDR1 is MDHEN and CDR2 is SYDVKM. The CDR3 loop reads CASSPLAVDNEQFF. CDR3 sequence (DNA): TGTGCCAGCAGTCCGCTAGCCGTTGACAATGAGCAGTTCTTC.

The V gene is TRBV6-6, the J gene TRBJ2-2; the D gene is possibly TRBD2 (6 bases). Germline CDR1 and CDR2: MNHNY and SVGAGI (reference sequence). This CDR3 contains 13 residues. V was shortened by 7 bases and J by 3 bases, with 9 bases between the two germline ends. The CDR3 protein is CASNGGYTGELFF. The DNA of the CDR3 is TGTGCCAGCAATGGGGGGTACACCGGGGAGCTGTTTTTT.

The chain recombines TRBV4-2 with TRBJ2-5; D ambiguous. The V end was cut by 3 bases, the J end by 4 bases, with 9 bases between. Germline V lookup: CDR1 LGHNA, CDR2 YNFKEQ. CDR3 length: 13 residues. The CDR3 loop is CASSQGSRETQYF. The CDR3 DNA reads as TGTGCCAGCAGCCAGGGTAGCAGAGAGACCCAGTACTTC.

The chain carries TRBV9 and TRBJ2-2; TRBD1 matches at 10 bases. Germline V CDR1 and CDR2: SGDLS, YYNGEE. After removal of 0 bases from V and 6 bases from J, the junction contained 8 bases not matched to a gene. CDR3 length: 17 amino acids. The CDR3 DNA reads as TGTGCCAGCAGCGTAGGGGGGACAGGGGTTTTGGCCGGGGAGCTGTTTTTT. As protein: CASSVGGTGVLAGELFF. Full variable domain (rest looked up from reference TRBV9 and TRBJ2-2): DSGVTQTPKHLITATGQRVTLRCSPRSGDLSVYWYQQSLDQGLQFLIQYYNGEERAKGNILERFSAQQFPDLHSELNLSSLELGDSALYFCASSVGGTGVLAGELFFGEGSRLTVL.